Described below is a single TCR beta chain sequence and its context. Its target is unknown. The source of the sample is a study of T-cell memory formation after mild COVID-19. On the study more broadly: TCR clusters were mostly donor specific.

Overall study results and limits: Whether day 37 second-wave clones are SARS-CoV-2-specific was not confirmed.

One entry per CDR3 protein, called by TCRdb with MiXCR from the 5' RACE reads. The sample lists about 310,000 distinct CDR3 sequences, approximately 15% occurring once. Germline CDR1 SGDLS, CDR2 YYNGEE. The length of the CDR3 is 13 residues. Trimming left V 0 bases short and J 5 bases short, with 6 bases between. The specimen sequenced was PBMCs or a T cell subset sorted from them (not recorded which). The V call is TRBV9, the J call TRBJ1-5; D unresolved. The source of this sequence is a man aged 18 to 29 who had mild COVID-19 (a few samples of this study predate the infection). Cell type and time point are not known. The chain's CDR3 is CASSVGWDQPQHF. The DNA for the CDR3 is TGTGCCAGCAGCGTAGGATGGGATCAGCCCCAGCATTTT.